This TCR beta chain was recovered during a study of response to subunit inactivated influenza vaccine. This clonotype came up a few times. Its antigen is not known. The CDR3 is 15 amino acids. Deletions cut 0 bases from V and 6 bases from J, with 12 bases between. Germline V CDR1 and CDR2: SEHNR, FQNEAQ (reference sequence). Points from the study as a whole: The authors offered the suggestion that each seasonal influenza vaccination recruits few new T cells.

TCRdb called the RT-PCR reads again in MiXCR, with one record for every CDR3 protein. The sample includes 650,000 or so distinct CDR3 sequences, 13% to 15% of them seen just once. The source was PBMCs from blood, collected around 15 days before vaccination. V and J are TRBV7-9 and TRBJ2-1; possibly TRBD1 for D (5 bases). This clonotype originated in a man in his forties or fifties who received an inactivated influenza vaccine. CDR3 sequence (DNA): TGTGCCAGCAGCTTAGCAGGGTCGCAGGGCAATGAGCAGTTCTTC. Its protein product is CASSLAGSQGNEQFF.